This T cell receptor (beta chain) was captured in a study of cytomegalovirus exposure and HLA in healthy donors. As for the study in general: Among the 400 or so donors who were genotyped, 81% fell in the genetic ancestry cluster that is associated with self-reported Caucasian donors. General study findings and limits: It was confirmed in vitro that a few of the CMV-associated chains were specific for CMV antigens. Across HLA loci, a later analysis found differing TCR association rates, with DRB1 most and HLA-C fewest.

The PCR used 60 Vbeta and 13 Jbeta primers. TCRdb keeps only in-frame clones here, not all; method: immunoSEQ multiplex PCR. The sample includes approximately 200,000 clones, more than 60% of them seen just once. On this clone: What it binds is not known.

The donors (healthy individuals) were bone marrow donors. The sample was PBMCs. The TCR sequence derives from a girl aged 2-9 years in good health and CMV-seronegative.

The CDR3 DNA follows: TGTGCCAGCTCACAACGGTCCGGAGAGACCCAGTACTTC. The encoded protein is CASSQRSGETQYF. The J gene is TRBJ2-5, the V gene TRBV18; D not certain. The CDR3 totals 13 residues. The ends were cut back, 4 bases at V and 4 bases at J, with 10 bases in the middle. CDR1 is KGHSH and CDR2 is LQKENI in the germline V gene.